This T cell receptor beta chain was profiled in a study of blood T cell repertoires in COVID-19. Study information: Acute-phase and convalescent COVID-19 samples originated in the United States, Italy and Spain.

Germline CDR1 reads SGHTA; CDR2 reads FQGTGA. The germline V and J ends were trimmed by 5 bases and 0 bases, with 14 bases remaining between them. The CDR3 totals 15 residues. As handled by the study authors: How many nucleated cells were present was estimated from reference gene primer amplification. Repertoires were generated with immunoSEQ multiplex PCR, while TCRdb's copy carries only in-frame clones and drops some. The V and J calls and clone size come from that table; D and trimming were worked out from the DNA. The sample shows 300,000 to 350,000 clones, around four fifths of them seen only once.

Sequenced material: peripheral blood. This sequence was found in a man aged 30 to 39 with active or convalescent COVID-19. This chain connects TRBV7-3 to TRBJ2-7, with a possible D match to TRBD1 (5 bases). In DNA, the CDR3 is TGTGCCAGCAGCCCCCTAGGGGATGGCTCCTACGAGCAGTACTTC. This translates into CASSPLGDGSYEQYF.